What follows is one T cell receptor (beta chain) and its context. Its target is not known. Patients who had autoimmune disease history or got systemic immunosuppression were left out. Measured with immunoSEQ multiplex PCR; TCRdb has only the in-frame clones, and not every one. Counted here are about 64,000 clones, more than 80% occurring once; the ten biggest clones make up roughly 2.3%. The CDR3 is 13 amino acids. Germline V CDR1 and CDR2: MNHEY, SVGAGI. Trimming pared 4 bases from V and 4 bases from J, leaving 7 bases between. This sample was taken from a study of OX40 agonist ivuxolimab in advanced cancers. Broader study findings: Compared with others, partial responders at 0.1-3.0 mg/kg displayed clonal expansion among the lowest.

This chain connects TRBV6-5 to TRBJ1-4; D unclear. The clonotype comes from an adult with an advanced solid tumor such as melanoma, head and neck, liver or kidney cancer. The sample in question was CD4+ or CD8+ T cells sorted from blood, obtained in a trial of the OX40 agonist ivuxolimab. The CDR3 nucleotides read TGTGCCAGCAGTTTTCAGTTTAATGAAAAACTGTTTTTT. Residues: CASSFQFNEKLFF.